Listed below are T cell receptor beta chains from one sample, sequenced in a study of blood T cells in healthy people across ages. One entry per CDR3 protein results from TCRdb running MiXCR on the 5' RACE reads. The table lists 700,000 to 950,000 distinct CDR3 sequences, roughly 60% of them singletons. The sequenced sample consisted of blood. These receptors came from a man aged 25 to 40 in good health. Each CDR3 is given with its conserved first and last residue. D genes are given only for firm matches. Rows give clone size only sometimes, using once, few, many, or a class for an expanded clone.

clone_size j_call v_call d_call cdr3_aa cdr3_nt
few TRBJ1-1 TRBV20-1 NA CSATSTGGTEAFF TGCAGTGCTACCTCGACAGGTGGCACTGAAGCTTTCTTT
NA TRBJ2-3 TRBV20-1 TRBD2 CSARETPAGLQYF TGCAGTGCTAGAGAAACTCCAGCGGGACTGCAGTATTTT
NA TRBJ1-2 TRBV6-1 NA CASSEVQGYYGYTF TGTGCCAGCAGTGAAGTCCAGGGCTACTATGGCTACACCTTC
few TRBJ2-3 TRBV5-1 NA CASTEGGTQYF TGCGCCAGCACCGAGGGGGGCACGCAGTATTTT
NA TRBJ2-5 TRBV10-3 TRBD1 CAISDSTGGETQYF TGTGCCATCAGTGATTCCACAGGGGGGGAGACCCAGTACTTC
few TRBJ2-7 TRBV12-3/TRBV12-4 NA CASSLASRRYEQYF TGTGCCAGCAGTTTAGCTTCCAGGCGCTACGAGCAGTACTTC
NA TRBJ2-7 TRBV6-6 TRBD1 CASRDGDRGHYNEQYF TGTGCCAGCAGGGATGGAGACAGGGGGCATTACAATGAGCAGTACTTC
NA TRBJ2-1 TRBV7-3 TRBD2 CASSPYSGRAGNEQFF TGTGCCAGCAGCCCCTATAGCGGGAGGGCTGGGAATGAGCAGTTCTTC
once TRBJ2-1 TRBV7-7 TRBD2 CASSAGLAGGYNEQFF TGTGCCAGCAGCGCCGGACTAGCGGGGGGCTACAATGAGCAGTTCTTC
NA TRBJ2-1 TRBV4-1 NA CASSQETGTYNEQFF TGCGCCAGCAGCCAAGAGACGGGAACCTACAATGAGCAGTTCTTC
NA TRBJ2-7 TRBV5-6 TRBD1 CASSPYRGSVYEQYF TGTGCCAGCAGCCCATACAGGGGTAGTGTCTACGAGCAGTACTTC
NA TRBJ2-7 TRBV5-1 TRBD1 CASSPGQGNAEQYF TGCGCCAGCAGCCCGGGACAGGGAAACGCCGAGCAGTACTTC
NA TRBJ2-5 TRBV20-1 NA CSAGGQTARTQYF TGCAGTGCTGGAGGACAGACTGCCCGGACCCAGTACTTC
few TRBJ2-2 TRBV6-2/TRBV6-3 TRBD1 CASRRQGNTGELFF TGTGCCAGCCGACGACAGGGAAACACCGGGGAGCTGTTTTTT
few TRBJ2-5 TRBV12-3/TRBV12-4 NA CASSFSYCLRDETQYF TGTGCCAGCAGTTTTTCCTATTGTCTGAGGGACGAGACCCAGTACTTC
NA TRBJ2-6 TRBV3-1 NA CASSQVWSGANVLTF TGTGCCAGCAGCCAAGTGTGGTCTGGGGCCAACGTCCTGACTTTC
few TRBJ2-7 TRBV10-3 TRBD1 CAISVGTATYEQYF TGTGCCATCAGTGTGGGGACAGCAACCTACGAGCAGTACTTC
NA TRBJ2-1 TRBV20-1 NA CSARPNEQFF TGCAGTGCTAGGCCGAATGAGCAGTTCTTC
NA TRBJ2-3 TRBV12-3/TRBV12-4 NA CASSWKQGSTDTQYF TGTGCCAGCAGTTGGAAGCAGGGGAGCACAGATACGCAGTATTTT
once TRBJ1-6 TRBV7-9 NA CASSLTGQRLYNSPLHF TGTGCCAGCAGCTTAACCGGACAAAGGCTCTATAATTCACCCCTCCACTTT
NA TRBJ1-4 TRBV5-1 NA CASSLDGLTNEKLFF TGCGCCAGCAGCTTGGACGGGCTAACTAATGAAAAACTGTTTTTT
few TRBJ2-7 TRBV20-1 NA CSAITRASYEQYF TGCAGTGCTATTACGCGTGCCTCCTACGAGCAGTACTTC
few TRBJ2-7 TRBV5-1 TRBD2 CASSPRAGGPYEQYF TGCGCCAGCAGCCCCCGAGCGGGAGGCCCCTACGAGCAGTACTTC
few TRBJ1-2 TRBV27 NA CASSAWGGNYGYTF TGTGCCAGCAGCGCTTGGGGTGGGAACTATGGCTACACCTTC
NA TRBJ2-3 TRBV20-1 TRBD2 CSATSGGLYTQYF TGCAGTGCTACTAGCGGGGGGCTATATACGCAGTATTTT
NA TRBJ2-1 TRBV11-2 NA CASSLGLHVSSPFF TGTGCCAGCAGCTTAGGTCTACATGTTTCATCCCCGTTCTTC
NA TRBJ2-2 TRBV20-1 NA CSARTGGANTGELFF TGCAGTGCTCGAACGGGCGGCGCGAACACCGGGGAGCTGTTTTTT
NA TRBJ2-3 TRBV29-1 TRBD1 CSVPRTGGTDTQYF TGCAGCGTTCCTAGGACAGGGGGCACAGATACGCAGTATTTT
many TRBJ2-7 TRBV4-3 NA CASSQSVWDEQYF TGCGCCAGCAGCCAATCAGTTTGGGACGAGCAGTACTTC
few TRBJ2-4 TRBV20-1 NA CSAPGAHKVFKNIQYF TGCAGTGCTCCCGGGGCCCATAAAGTGTTCAAAAACATTCAGTACTTC
NA TRBJ1-2 TRBV7-9 TRBD1 CASSLEGQPTPNYGCTF TGTGCCAGCAGCTTAGAGGGACAGCCGACTCCTAACTATGGCTGCACCTTC
NA TRBJ1-1 TRBV7-9 NA CASSPDTLNTEAFF TGTGCCAGCAGCCCAGACACTTTGAACACTGAAGCTTTCTTT
once TRBJ2-5 TRBV3-1 NA CASSQDGRSTQYF TGTGCCAGCAGCCAAGATGGGAGGTCGACCCAGTACTTC
few TRBJ2-1 TRBV14 NA CASSLPYGPRNEQFF TGTGCCAGCAGCCTCCCTTATGGGCCCAGAAATGAGCAGTTCTTC
NA TRBJ2-1 TRBV5-1 NA CASSLTSQHEQFF TGCGCCAGCAGCTTGACTAGCCAGCATGAGCAGTTCTTC
NA TRBJ2-1 TRBV7-6 NA CASSPGFSEQFF TGTGCCAGCAGCCCGGGGTTTAGTGAGCAGTTCTTC
NA TRBJ2-3 TRBV7-2 TRBD2 CASSLDPTSTYTDTQYF TGTGCCAGCAGCTTAGACCCGACTAGCACCTACACAGATACGCAGTATTTT
NA TRBJ1-1 TRBV3-1 NA CASSQEAVGPEAFF TGTGCCAGCAGCCAAGAGGCGGTAGGGCCTGAAGCTTTCTTT
NA TRBJ2-3 TRBV6-5 NA CASGDMGTQYF TGTGCCAGCGGGGATATGGGTACGCAGTATTTT
NA TRBJ2-7 TRBV7-2 NA CASSPAPLSYEQYF TGTGCCAGCAGCCCTGCGCCTCTCTCCTACGAGCAGTACTTC
NA TRBJ2-7 TRBV11-2 NA CASSPGLGREQYF TGTGCCAGCAGCCCAGGTCTCGGTCGGGAGCAGTACTTC
NA TRBJ1-2 TRBV27 NA CASSPGQRPYGYTF TGTGCCAGCAGTCCCGGACAGCGACCCTATGGCTACACCTTC
NA TRBJ2-1 TRBV25-1 TRBD2 CASSEGAGGHREQFF TGTGCCAGCAGTGAAGGAGCGGGAGGGCACCGGGAGCAGTTCTTC
NA TRBJ2-6 TRBV7-9 NA CASSLGGWGPLASGANVLTF TGTGCCAGCAGCTTAGGAGGTTGGGGGCCTCTAGCTTCTGGGGCCAACGTCCTGACTTTC
NA TRBJ2-5 TRBV5-1 NA CASRGTERRPKETQYF TGCGCCAGCAGAGGGACTGAACGAAGGCCCAAGGAGACCCAGTACTTC
NA TRBJ2-1 TRBV7-6 TRBD2 CASSWTGTSGSGDEQFF TGTGCCAGCAGTTGGACCGGGACTAGCGGGAGCGGGGATGAGCAGTTCTTC
once TRBJ2-7 TRBV10-3 NA CAISGWGGDQDRYNEQYF TGTGCCATCAGTGGATGGGGTGGGGACCAAGATAGATACAATGAGCAGTACTTC
NA TRBJ2-3 TRBV12-3/TRBV12-4 TRBD2 CASSGGGGGDTQYF TGTGCCAGCAGTGGCGGGGGGGGAGGAGATACGCAGTATTTT
NA TRBJ2-1 TRBV29-1 TRBD2 CSVVRGRASNEQFF TGCAGCGTTGTGCGCGGGAGGGCCAGTAATGAGCAGTTCTTC
once TRBJ2-6 TRBV2 NA CASSEEASRANVLTF TGTGCCAGCAGTGAGGAGGCCTCGAGGGCCAACGTCCTGACTTTC
NA TRBJ2-5 TRBV6-6 NA CASRSPKDGILETQYF TGTGCCAGCAGATCTCCTAAGGACGGGATTCTGGAGACCCAGTACTTC
few TRBJ2-7 TRBV7-2 NA CASRRGLSYEQYF TGTGCCAGCAGGCGGGGACTCTCCTACGAGCAGTACTTC
NA TRBJ1-5 TRBV7-2 TRBD1 CASSSGQTSNQPQHF TGTGCCAGCAGCTCGGGACAGACTAGCAATCAGCCCCAGCATTTT
NA TRBJ1-5 TRBV29-1 NA CSVVGPDGPQHF TGCAGCGTTGTAGGCCCGGACGGACCCCAGCATTTT
NA TRBJ2-1 TRBV7-9 NA CASSLGRTAYNEQFF TGTGCCAGCAGCTTAGGCAGGACAGCCTACAATGAGCAGTTCTTC
NA TRBJ1-2 TRBV5-1 NA CASSLDGQRAYGYTF TGCGCCAGCAGCTTGGATGGCCAGCGGGCATATGGCTACACCTTC
few TRBJ1-6 TRBV6-1 NA CASSNGLHAIINSPLHF TGTGCCAGCAGCAACGGGCTACACGCGATAATTAATTCACCCCTCCACTTT
few TRBJ2-5 TRBV18 NA CASSPQAGMETQYF TGTGCCAGCTCACCTCAGGCAGGGATGGAGACCCAGTACTTC